A selection of T cell receptor beta chains follows, all from one sample in a study of blood T cells in healthy people across ages. TCRdb re-called the 5' RACE reads with MiXCR, one entry per CDR3 protein. The profile shows approximately 700,000 distinct CDR3 sequences, roughly 30% of them singletons. The sample taken for sequencing was blood. All receptors come from a woman older than 75 in good health. Both conserved end residues are part of each CDR3. A D gene is named only where the DNA matches it firmly. For some rows the clone size is stated as once, few or many, or as a class when expanded; others skip it.

J,size,V,D,DNA,CDR3
TRBJ2-7,NA,TRBV7-9,TRBD2,TGTGCCAGCACCCTCCCGGGGCTAGCGGGGCATGAGCAGTACTTC,CASTLPGLAGHEQYF
TRBJ2-4,once,TRBV20-1,NA,TGCAGTGCTAGAGCTTCTCGCCCCACCCCCTACGAGCGGTACTTC,CSARASRPTPYERYF
TRBJ1-2,few,TRBV28,NA,TGTGCCAGTCTCGGGGGGAGCAAGGTCACCTATGGCTACACCTTC,CASLGGSKVTYGYTF
TRBJ2-7,many,TRBV9,TRBD1,TGTGCCAGCAGCGCCGGGACAGGGCAAACCTACGAGCAGTACTTC,CASSAGTGQTYEQYF
TRBJ1-1,many,TRBV3-1,NA,TGTGCCAGCAGCCGAAGCGGCAGCGACACTGAAGCTTTCTTT,CASSRSGSDTEAFF
TRBJ2-7,NA,TRBV20-1,NA,TGCAGTGCACATAAGCCTGACCGCTTCGAGCAGTACTTC,CSAHKPDRFEQYF
TRBJ1-1,NA,TRBV7-8,TRBD1,TGTGCCAGCAGCGTATTACAGGGGGGGACTGAAGCTTTCTTT,CASSVLQGGTEAFF
TRBJ1-5,many,TRBV2,TRBD1,TGTGCCAGCAGTGAAGGACAGGGGGGTGATCAGCCCCAGCATTTT,CASSEGQGGDQPQHF
TRBJ1-1,many,TRBV5-1,NA,TGCGCCAGCAGCTTAGGACCGGGGAACACTGAAGCTTTCTTT,CASSLGPGNTEAFF
TRBJ2-2,once,TRBV6-1,TRBD1,TGTGCCAGCCTAGGACAGGGGCTTGGATCCGGGGAGCTGTTTTTT,CASLGQGLGSGELFF
TRBJ2-7,few,TRBV7-8,NA,TGTGCCAGCAGCTTGTGGGTTCGAGGGGGCTCCTACGAGCAGTACTTC,CASSLWVRGGSYEQYF
TRBJ2-7,many,TRBV20-1,TRBD1,TGCAGTATACGCCCGTACGGGACAGGGCGAGACGAGCAGTACTTC,CSIRPYGTGRDEQYF